This T cell receptor beta chain was captured by sequencing in a study of T cells in Graves' hyperthyroidism and ophthalmopathy. A patient was excluded if there was uncontrolled infection, other autoimmune disease, pregnancy or lactation. Diagnoses were established using clinical symptoms, serum thyroxine and TRAb, thyroid ultrasound and orbital computed tomography. RNA transcripts yielded amplified TCR beta CDR3 regions. In the first-round RT-PCR of the TCR CDR3, the HTBI primer set was used. In TCRdb, the multiplex PCR reads were re-called with MiXCR into one record per CDR3 protein. This repertoire shows approximately 360,000 distinct CDR3 sequences, less than 20% found once; its top ten account for about a quarter. The V and J ends lost 5 bases and 1 base respectively, with 10 bases between them. This CDR3 has 14 residues. Germline V gene sequence: CDR1 MNHGY, CDR2 SVAAGI.

This sequence originates from a woman younger than 35 with Graves' hyperthyroidism that later progressed to Graves' ophthalmopathy. Sample: blood. V and J are TRBV6-9 and TRBJ2-3; no clear D. The CDR3 nucleotides are TGTGCCAGCAGTCTATTTGGGGGCACAGATACGCAGTATTTT. It encodes CASSLFGGTDTQYF.